These 21 T cell receptor beta chains were sequenced from one sample in a study of T cells in tuberculosis. The table came from immunoSEQ multiplex PCR; TCRdb's copy has only in-frame clones and leaves some out. The sample lists nearly 35,000 clones, roughly nine tenths seen once, with 2% to 2.5% in the top ten. Source material: PBMCs. The receptors derive from a donor aged 10 to 29 with latent tuberculosis or without tuberculosis infection.

The rearrangement joins TRBV11-2 to TRBJ2-3, with 8 nucleotides matching TRBD2. Germline CDR1 is SGHAT and CDR2 is FQNNGV. Trimming cost V 6 bases and J 4 bases; bases outside gene matches: 6. This CDR3 spans 14 amino acids. The CDR3 is CASRRSGSADTQYF. CDR3 DNA sequence: TGTGCCAGCAGGCGGAGCGGGAGCGCAGATACGCAGTATTTT. The entire variable domain, with the rest obtained from reference TRBV11-2 and TRBJ2-3, is as follows: EAGVAQSPRYKIIEKRQSVAFWCNPISGHATLYWYQQILGQGPKLLIQFQNNGVVDDSQLPKDRFSAERLKGVDSTLKIQPAKLEDSAVYLCASRRSGSADTQYFGPGTRLTVL.

The chain has TRBV9 and TRBJ2-1, with a weak D call TRBD1 (6 bases). V lost 0 bases and J lost 6, with 13 bases in between. This CDR3 has 15 residues. Per the germline V gene, CDR1 is SGDLS and CDR2 is YYNGEE. CDR3 region: CASSVGQAAGNEQFF. The CDR3 DNA reads TGTGCCAGCAGCGTAGGACAGGCCGCAGGCAATGAGCAGTTCTTC.

The V call is TRBV21-1, the J call TRBJ1-5; TRBD1 was called by the table and not checked on the DNA. TRBV21-1 is annotated as a pseudogene. This CDR3 is 16 amino acids long. The CDR3: CASSKGGQDSNQPQHF. Written as DNA, the CDR3 is TGTGCCAGCAGCAAAGGGGGACAGGATAGCAATCAGCCCCAGCATTTT.

This rearrangement joins TRBV5-1 to TRBJ2-7; 8 bases are shared with TRBD1. The ends lost 4 bases at V and 4 bases at J; junction bases unmatched: 10. Germline-derived CDR1 and CDR2 are SGHRS and YFSETQ. The CDR3 sequence is 15 residues long. CDR3 sequence: CASSPWTGQGYEQYF. DNA for the CDR3: TGCGCCAGCAGCCCTTGGACAGGGCAGGGGTACGAGCAGTACTTC.

This chain uses TRBV6-5 with TRBJ2-6; D remains unclear. The CDR3 extends over 13 amino acids. Trimming took 6 bases from V and 0 from J, leaving 3 bases between them. Germline V lookup: CDR1 MNHEY, CDR2 SVGAGI. CDR3 in DNA: TGTGCCAGCAGCGTCTCTGGGGCCAACGTCCTGACTTTC. This sequence encodes CASSVSGANVLTF.

V gene TRBV6-5 combines with J gene TRBJ2-5; TRBD1 might be the D (6 bases). Looked up from germline, CDR1 is MNHEY and CDR2 is SVGAGI. The CDR3 has 13 amino acids. The V gene lost 5 bases and the J gene lost 2 bases, with 9 bases spanning the gap. DNA for the CDR3: TGTGCCAGCAGTCGGACAGAGCAAGAGACCCAGTACTTC. Translated: CASSRTEQETQYF.

This clone was seen a single time. The chain uses TRBV6-5 and TRBJ2-1; D perhaps matches TRBD2 (5 bases). Germline V CDR1 and CDR2: MNHEY, SVGAGI. The CDR3 runs 15 residues. V shed 4 bases and J shed 6 bases, with 16 bases lying between them. The CDR3, as DNA: TGTGCCAGCAGTTCCGGAGGTGGGCCTGTCAATGAGCAGTTCTTC. Its protein is CASSSGGGPVNEQFF.

The chain links TRBV27 to TRBJ1-5; D is unresolved. Germline V CDR1 and CDR2: MNHEY, SMNVEV (reference sequence). This CDR3 is 15 amino acids long. The ends were cut back, 1 base at V and 3 bases at J, with 10 bases in the middle. The CDR3 DNA reads TGTGCCAGCAGTTTATATTTCAGTTTCAATCAGCCCCAGCATTTT. Encoded protein: CASSLYFSFNQPQHF.

The chain uses TRBV19 and TRBJ2-2; D is possibly TRBD1 (7 bases). V was shortened by 6 bases and J by 5 bases, with 16 bases between the two germline ends. The CDR3 totals 15 residues. Germline CDR1 reads LNHDA; CDR2 reads SQIVND (reference sequence). The DNA of the CDR3 is TGTGCCAGTAGGAACAGGGGAGGTGGGACCGGGGAGCTGTTTTTT. Its protein product is CASRNRGGGTGELFF.

V and J are TRBV7-9 and TRBJ2-1; D is ambiguous. The CDR3 sequence is 15 residues long. The V end lost 3 bases, the J end lost 1 base, and 10 bases lay between the germline ends. From germline, CDR1 is SEHNR and CDR2 FQNEAQ (reference sequence). The CDR3 loop is CASSLHYASYNEQFF. CDR3 DNA: TGTGCCAGCAGCTTGCACTACGCGTCCTACAATGAGCAGTTCTTC.

This clone was detected once. V is TRBV4-2 and J is TRBJ1-2; no clear D. Germline V CDR1 and CDR2: LGHNA, YNFKEQ. V was cut by 1 base and J by 4 bases, with 19 bases left in between. The CDR3 contains 17 residues. Here the CDR3 reads CASSQALISTFGYGYTF. CDR3 sequence (DNA): TGTGCCAGCAGCCAAGCCCTGATTTCCACGTTCGGCTATGGCTACACCTTC.

This chain uses TRBV28 with TRBJ2-7; 8 bases line up with TRBD1. The CDR3 is 17 residues long. The junction had 17 bases not matched to a gene; V was cut back by 4 bases and J by 6 bases. The germline gives CDR1 MDHEN, CDR2 SYDVKM. The CDR3 loop reads CASSSLGQGKVVGEQYF. Here the CDR3 DNA reads TGTGCCAGCAGTTCCTTAGGACAGGGTAAGGTTGTAGGCGAGCAGTACTTC.

This chain uses TRBV5-4 with TRBJ2-1; 8 bases align to TRBD2. Per germline, CDR1 SGHNT and CDR2 YYREEE (reference sequence). The CDR3 loop spans 15 amino acids. The J segment lost 4 bases and the V segment lost 1 base, leaving 4 bases of the junction unmatched. The CDR3 bases are TGTGCCAGCAGCTTGCGGCTAGCGGGTTACAATGAGCAGTTCTTC. It encodes CASSLRLAGYNEQFF.

This chain uses TRBV29-1 with TRBJ2-3; TRBD1 might be the D (5 bases). The ends were cut back, 5 bases at V and 5 bases at J, with 14 bases in the middle. The CDR3 is 13 amino acids. Germline V lookup: CDR1 SQVTM, CDR2 ANQGSEA. CDR3 residues: CSVLRVDQDTQYF. The CDR3 DNA sequence: TGCAGCGTTCTCAGGGTGGACCAAGATACGCAGTATTTT.

V usage is TRBV29-1 and J usage is TRBJ2-7; TRBD1 might be the D (5 bases). V was pared by 4 bases and J by 0 bases, with 10 bases between. This CDR3 is built from 13 residues. CDR1 is SQVTM and CDR2 is ANQGSEA in the germline V gene. This CDR3 reads CSVGPQGSYEQYF. For the CDR3, the DNA is TGCAGCGTTGGGCCCCAGGGCTCCTACGAGCAGTACTTC.

In its sample, this clone was seen a few times. The J gene is TRBJ1-2, the V gene TRBV2, with TRBD1 as a possible D gene (6 bases). Germline V gene lookup returns CDR1 SNHLY and CDR2 FYNNEI. CDR3 size: 14 residues. V shed 10 bases and J shed 2 bases, with 17 bases lying between them. Written as DNA, the CDR3 is TGTGCCATCCCAGGGTTAGGGGGAAACTATGGCTACACCTTC. Its translation is CAIPGLGGNYGYTF.

This clone was seen once. The gene calls are TRBV7-2 and TRBJ1-5; perhaps TRBD1 as D (5 bases). The CDR3 is 14 amino acids. The V gene's germline CDR1 is SGHTA and CDR2 FQGNSA. The V and J ends lost 3 bases and 3 bases respectively, with 9 bases between them. The CDR3 coding sequence is TGTGCCAGCAGCTTGTGGGGGGTCAATCAGCCCCAGCATTTT. It encodes CASSLWGVNQPQHF.

The chain employs TRBV7-2 and TRBJ1-2; possibly TRBD1 for D (6 bases). The CDR3 totals 15 residues. Trimming took off 5 bases at V and 0 bases at J, with 13 bases between the two ends. Germline assignment: CDR1 SGHTA and CDR2 FQGNSA. The CDR3 loop reads CASSVDRLANYGYTF. In DNA form, the CDR3 reads TGTGCCAGCAGCGTAGACAGGCTAGCTAACTATGGCTACACCTTC.

The chain uses TRBV28 and TRBJ1-2, with TRBD1 as a possible D gene (6 bases). CDR3 length equals 13 residues. Trimming cost V 3 bases and J 7 bases, with 12 bases left between them. CDR1 MDHEN and CDR2 SYDVKM come from the germline V gene. Written as DNA, the CDR3 is TGTGCCAGCAGTTTCACAGGGTACGGTGGCTACACCTTC. Protein: CASSFTGYGGYTF.

V gene TRBV6-4 combines with J gene TRBJ2-3; 8 bases map to TRBD2. This CDR3 contains 13 residues. In germline, CDR1 is MRHNA, CDR2 SNTAGT. Germline trimming cut 4 bases from V and 3 bases from J; bases unmatched to any gene: 0. CDR3 region: CASSASGTDTQYF. The CDR3 DNA reads TGTGCCAGCAGTGCTAGCGGGACAGATACGCAGTATTTT.

V gene TRBV4-3 combines with J gene TRBJ2-7, with D maybe TRBD1 (6 bases). Germline V gives CDR1 LGHNA, CDR2 YSLEER. The V end was cut by 4 bases, the J end by 3 bases, with 10 bases between. CDR3 length: 13 residues. CDR3 protein: CASSPTQGYEQYF. The CDR3, as DNA: TGCGCCAGCAGCCCGACACAGGGCTACGAGCAGTACTTC.